The subject of this entry is one TCR beta chain. V was clipped by 2 bases and J by 8 bases, with 7 bases between them. CDR3 length: 11 residues. Germline values: CDR1 MNHEY, CDR2 SVGEGT. The data belong to a study of blood T cell repertoires in COVID-19. Study context: Sites in the United States, Italy and Spain provided acute and convalescent COVID-19 samples. Sources were T cells, B-cell-depleted T cells, or PBMCs; the material itself was cDNA or gDNA.

Per the authors' pipeline: Estimated nucleated cell counts came from reference gene primer amplification. The protocol was immunoSEQ multiplex PCR, while the TCRdb copy is restricted to in-frame clones and leaves out a portion. V and J calls plus clone size are reproduced from that table; the DNA served to infer D and trimming. This sample has around 100,000 clones, with roughly 80% found just once. The rearrangement joins TRBV6-2 or TRBV6-3 to TRBJ2-7; D gene ambiguous. The sample was peripheral blood. The sequence was collected from a woman aged 70-85 years with acute or convalescent COVID-19. This chain's CDR3 is CASSYDTQQYF. CDR3 nucleotides: TGTGCCAGCAGTTACGACACACAGCAGTACTTC.